The 15 T cell receptor beta chains below come from one sample, sequenced in a study of blood T cell repertoires in COVID-19. The method was immunoSEQ multiplex PCR; TCRdb's version includes in-frame clones alone and lacks a portion of them. The sample records 75,000 or so clones, approximately 90% being singletons. The material sequenced was peripheral blood. These TCRs come from a woman aged 80 or older with active or convalescent COVID-19.

The genes are TRBV5-4 and TRBJ1-6; no reliable D call. Trimming removed 0 bases from V and 6 bases from J, with 7 bases in between. Germline lookup yields CDR1 SGHNT and CDR2 YYREEE (reference sequence). This CDR3 comprises 14 residues. CDR3 residues: CASSLDRVNSPLHF. CDR3 coding DNA: TGTGCCAGCAGCTTGGACAGAGTTAATTCACCCCTCCACTTT.

In its sample, this clone was seen many times. V usage is TRBV2 and J usage is TRBJ2-7; 15 nucleotides align to TRBD2. With 5 bases clipped from V and 2 bases from J, the junction kept 7 bases outside the gene matches. Per germline, CDR1 SNHLY and CDR2 FYNNEI. The CDR3 covers 17 residues. The CDR3 spells CASSPGLAGGQTYEQYF. The CDR3 DNA reads as TGTGCCAGCAGTCCCGGACTAGCGGGGGGGCAAACCTACGAGCAGTACTTC.

The CDR3: CATSREFGGGAADTQYF. CDR3 DNA: TGTGCCACCAGCAGAGAGTTTGGCGGGGGGGCGGCAGATACGCAGTATTTT. V usage is TRBV15 and J usage is TRBJ2-3; 9 bases match TRBD2. J lost 4 bases, V lost 0 bases, and 8 bases had no gene match. Germline assignment: CDR1 LNHNV and CDR2 YYDKDF (reference sequence). This CDR3 region has 17 residues.

This clone was found a few times. This chain joins TRBV4-1 and TRBJ1-1, with no clear D. The V gene's germline CDR1 is MGHRA and CDR2 YSYEKL. The ends were cut back, 4 bases at V and 0 bases at J, with 18 bases in the middle. The CDR3 covers 17 residues. The DNA of the CDR3 is TGCGCCAGCAGCCTAGTAGATTTAGGACTCCTGAACACTGAAGCTTTCTTT. Its translation is CASSLVDLGLLNTEAFF.

The chain is built from TRBV18 and TRBJ1-1; D not resolved. The CDR3 contains 13 residues. Germline V lookup: CDR1 KGHSH, CDR2 LQKENI. The V and J ends lost 4 bases and 1 base respectively, with 7 bases between them. This chain's CDR3 is CASSRDKNTEAFF. The CDR3, as DNA: TGTGCCAGCTCACGCGACAAGAACACTGAAGCTTTCTTT. Variable domain in full (rest from reference TRBV18 and TRBJ1-1): NAGVMQNPRHLVRRRGQEARLRCSPMKGHSHVYWYRQLPEEGLKFMVYLQKENIIDESGMPKERFSAEFPKEGPSILRIQQVVRGDSAAYFCASSRDKNTEAFFGQGTRLTVV.

The V and J genes are TRBV18 and TRBJ2-1; possible D gene TRBD1, 5 bases. V lost 5 bases and J 7 bases, leaving 18 bases between the germline ends. Germline CDR1 is KGHSH and CDR2 is LQKENI. This CDR3 region has 15 residues. The CDR3 protein is CASSFQGPPSNEQFF. The CDR3 DNA sequence: TGTGCCAGCTCATTTCAGGGCCCCCCCTCAAATGAGCAGTTCTTC.

V gene TRBV18 combines with J gene TRBJ1-6, with a weak D call TRBD1 (5 bases). The CDR3 extends over 15 amino acids. Germline CDR1 KGHSH, CDR2 LQKENI. Trimming stripped 0 bases from V and 7 bases from J, with 10 bases between. The CDR3 region is CASSPPTGVNSPLHF. DNA of the CDR3: TGTGCCAGCTCACCACCGACGGGGGTAAATTCACCCCTCCACTTT.

The CDR3 here is CASSLSGQGNTEAFF. The DNA of the CDR3 is TGTGCCAGCTCACTCAGTGGACAGGGGAACACTGAAGCTTTCTTT. The rearrangement joins TRBV18 to TRBJ1-1, with 8 bases identical to TRBD1. The trim removed 4 bases at V and 1 base at J, leaving 5 bases unmatched. Germline V lookup: CDR1 KGHSH, CDR2 LQKENI. This CDR3 contains 15 residues. Full variable domain (missing parts from reference TRBV18 and TRBJ1-1): NAGVMQNPRHLVRRRGQEARLRCSPMKGHSHVYWYRQLPEEGLKFMVYLQKENIIDESGMPKERFSAEFPKEGPSILRIQQVVRGDSAAYFCASSLSGQGNTEAFFGQGTRLTVV.

Turning to this clone: An end of the junction differs from the germline gene, which may be a read error. Other DNA sequences in this sample translate to the same CDR3. V gene TRBV19 combines with J gene TRBJ2-1; 8 bases match TRBD1. This CDR3 comprises 17 residues. The germline CDR1 and CDR2 sequences are LNHDA and SQIVND (reference sequence). Written as DNA, the CDR3 is TGTGCCTGTAGTCCCGGGGCGGGGAGGACAGGGCGGGGTGAGCAGTTCTTC. Translation: CACSPGAGRTGRGEQFF. Filled out from reference TRBV19 and TRBJ2-1, the complete variable domain reads DGGITQSPKYLFRKEGQNVTLSCEQNLNHDAMYWYRQDPGQGLRLIYYSQIVNDFQKGDIAEGYSVSREKKESFPLTVTSAQKNPTAFYLCACSPGAGRTGRGEQFFGPGTRLTVL.

The chain carries TRBV28 and TRBJ2-3; a possible D gene is TRBD2 (7 bases). The germline CDR1 and CDR2 sequences are MDHEN and SYDVKM. The CDR3 extends over 19 amino acids. Between the trimmed V and J ends, which lost 8 bases and 0 bases, there was a span of 27 bases. CDR3 sequence: CASARGGSSGPTSTDTQYF. CDR3 DNA sequence: TGTGCCAGCGCGAGGGGGGGTAGCAGCGGCCCAACTAGCACAGATACGCAGTATTTT.

J is TRBJ2-1 and V is TRBV7-2, with 7 bases aligning to TRBD2. This CDR3 comprises 16 residues. The V gene end was trimmed by 5 bases and the J gene end by 0 bases; junction bases not matched to a gene: 7. Germline CDR1 is SGHTA and CDR2 is FQGNSA. The CDR3 here is CASSRGGLLSYNEQFF. The CDR3 bases are TGTGCCAGCAGCCGCGGGGGACTGCTCTCCTACAATGAGCAGTTCTTC. Using reference TRBV7-2 and TRBJ2-1 for the parts outside the CDR3, the full variable domain is GAGVSQSPSNKVTEKGKDVELRCDPISGHTALYWYRQSLGQGLEFLIYFQGNSAPDKSGLPSDRFSAERTGGSVSTLTIQRTQQEDSAVYLCASSRGGLLSYNEQFFGPGTRLTVL.

The V gene is TRBV6-1, the J gene TRBJ2-1; 12 bases line up with TRBD2. This CDR3 is 16 amino acids long. The germline V gene encodes CDR1 MNHNS and CDR2 SASEGT. V was clipped by 4 bases and J by 2 bases; unmatched bases: 3. DNA of the CDR3: TGTGCCAGCAGTGCCCGGACTAGCGGGGCCTACAATGAGCAGTTCTTC. Translating it yields CASSARTSGAYNEQFF.

This chain links TRBV7-9 with TRBJ2-1; TRBD1 matches at 7 bases. The germline gives CDR1 SEHNR, CDR2 FQNEAQ (reference sequence). Germline trimming cut 5 bases from V and 10 bases from J; bases unmatched to any gene: 8. The CDR3 has 13 residues. This chain's CDR3 is CASSPGQSHEQFF. DNA for the CDR3: TGTGCCAGCAGCCCGGGACAGAGTCACGAGCAGTTCTTC.

The chain links TRBV28 to TRBJ1-4, with D possibly TRBD1 on 6 matching bases. Germline CDR1 MDHEN, CDR2 SYDVKM. V gave up 6 bases and J gave up 3 bases, with 17 bases separating them. The CDR3 is 16 amino acids. The DNA of the CDR3 is TGTGCCAGCAGCCCCGGGACAACCCGAGCTAATGAAAAACTGTTTTTT. As protein: CASSPGTTRANEKLFF.

The CDR3: CASTVTGGAYEQYF. CDR3 nucleotides: TGTGCCAGCACAGTAACAGGGGGCGCCTACGAGCAGTACTTC. The J gene is TRBJ2-7, the V gene TRBV7-9; 9 bases fit TRBD1. V lost 7 bases to trimming and J lost 2 bases; unmatched junction nucleotides: 6. The CDR3 covers 14 residues. Germline V gene lookup returns CDR1 SEHNR and CDR2 FQNEAQ (reference sequence).